The sequence of this T cell receptor beta chain was determined in a study of T cell responses to AZD1222 COVID-19 vaccine. Produced via immunoSEQ multiplex PCR; TCRdb's table is partial and in-frame only. The sample shows 200,000 or so clones, approximately 93% of them seen only once. Germline CDR1 and CDR2: KGHDR and SFDVKD. The CDR3 extends over 15 amino acids. V dropped 1 base and J dropped 7 bases, with 13 bases sitting between them. Study observations and caveats: Regions 160-218 and 743-854 dominated among vaccine-associated CD4 TCRs spanning spike. Clonal diversity was possibly underestimated; the donors were predominantly white British and more often female.

Comments on this clone: Antigen specificity is unknown.

The TCR comes from an adult who received the AZD1222 COVID-19 vaccine. The sample was peripheral blood, taken 28 days after the second AZD1222 dose. The chain joins TRBV24-1 to TRBJ2-1; no clear D. The CDR3 here is CATSDFGSIGNEQFF. DNA for the CDR3: TGTGCCACCAGTGATTTTGGGTCGATCGGGAATGAGCAGTTCTTC.